The rows below give T cell receptor beta chains drawn from one sample of a study of immune evolution from preneoplasia to lung adenocarcinoma. Produced via immunoSEQ multiplex PCR; TCRdb's table is partial and in-frame only. In the table there are 5,500 to 7,000 clones, approximately 73% of which are singletons. Sequenced: FFPE lung adenocarcinoma in situ tissue. Receptors originate from an older donor with lung adenocarcinoma. Both conserved end residues are part of each CDR3. A D gene is named only where the DNA matches it firmly. Where a row states a size, it is once, few, many or the class of an expanded clone; other rows omit it.

D: NA
size: few
J: TRBJ2-6
V: TRBV18
DNA: TGTGCCAGCTCACCACGGGTACAGGGTATCGCTGGGGCCAACGTCCTGACTTTC
CDR3: CASSPRVQGIAGANVLTF

D: TRBD1
size: NA
J: TRBJ1-2
V: TRBV2
DNA: TGTGCCAGCAGTCGAGGACAGGGGGCATCTCCCTATGGCTACACCTTC
CDR3: CASSRGQGASPYGYTF

D: NA
size: NA
J: TRBJ1-2
V: TRBV7-9
DNA: TGTGCCAGCAGCCCCTCCTTGTGGCCCTATGGCTACACCTTC
CDR3: CASSPSLWPYGYTF

D: NA
size: few
J: TRBJ1-5
V: TRBV2
DNA: TGTGCCAGCACCCCAAGCGGGGGTGGCAATCAGCCCCAGCATTTT
CDR3: CASTPSGGGNQPQHF

D: NA
size: NA
J: TRBJ2-1
V: TRBV6-4
DNA: TGTGCCAGCAGTGAGAACCATGCAGTGGGTGAGCAGTTCTTC
CDR3: CASSENHAVGEQFF

D: NA
size: NA
J: TRBJ1-1
V: TRBV7-9
DNA: TGTGCCAGCAGCCCTCCCGGGGCCGCTTCTGGCACTGAAGCTTTCTTT
CDR3: CASSPPGAASGTEAFF

D: NA
size: NA
J: TRBJ2-7
V: TRBV14
DNA: TGTGCCAGCAGCCATACGACAGGAAACGAGCAGTACTTC
CDR3: CASSHTTGNEQYF

D: NA
size: NA
J: TRBJ2-3
V: TRBV28
DNA: TGTGCCAGCAGTTTTCCGGGACAATCTCCGGATACGCAGTATTTT
CDR3: CASSFPGQSPDTQYF

D: NA
size: NA
J: TRBJ1-3
V: TRBV10-1
DNA: TGCGCCAGCAGTGAGGACCTAGCTGGAAACACCATATATTTT
CDR3: CASSEDLAGNTIYF

D: NA
size: NA
J: TRBJ2-3
V: TRBV29-1
DNA: TGCAGCGTTGCCCAACGGAACTATGTGGATACGCAGTATTTT
CDR3: CSVAQRNYVDTQYF

D: NA
size: few
J: TRBJ1-2
V: TRBV9
DNA: TGTGCCAGCAGCCCGGAACTAAATCGCTATGGCTACACCTTC
CDR3: CASSPELNRYGYTF

D: NA
size: NA
J: TRBJ1-4
V: TRBV11-2
DNA: TGTGCCAGCAGCTTAGGCAGGGCGGGTGAAAAACTGTTTTTT
CDR3: CASSLGRAGEKLFF

D: NA
size: few
J: TRBJ1-2
V: TRBV5-5
DNA: TGTGCCAGCAGCTTGCACTTAGAAGGGAGGTATGGCTACACCTTC
CDR3: CASSLHLEGRYGYTF

D: TRBD1
size: NA
J: TRBJ2-7
V: TRBV5-1
DNA: TGCGCCAGCAACTCACAGGGGGCCGGGGACGAGCAGTACTTC
CDR3: CASNSQGAGDEQYF

D: NA
size: NA
J: TRBJ1-3
V: TRBV5-1
DNA: TGCGCCAGCCGCGAATTGAGCTCTGGAAACACCATATATTTT
CDR3: CASRELSSGNTIYF

D: NA
size: NA
J: TRBJ2-3
V: TRBV30
DNA: TGTGCCTGCCCAGGGGACCGCAATGCGGATACGCAGTATTTT
CDR3: CACPGDRNADTQYF

D: NA
size: NA
J: TRBJ1-2
V: TRBV6-1
DNA: TGTGCCAGCAGTTCTATGGGTGGAGTTGATGGCTACACCTTC
CDR3: CASSSMGGVDGYTF

D: NA
size: NA
J: TRBJ2-7
V: TRBV29-1
DNA: TGCAGCGTTGGAAGTGAGTACGAGCAGTACTTC
CDR3: CSVGSEYEQYF

D: NA
size: NA
J: TRBJ1-4
V: TRBV28
DNA: TGTGCCAGCAAGGGGACAACTAATGAAAAACTGTTTTTT
CDR3: CASKGTTNEKLFF

D: NA
size: NA
J: TRBJ2-5
V: TRBV28
DNA: TGTGCCAGCAGTTCCGTTTTAGGAGTAACGACCCAGTACTTC
CDR3: CASSSVLGVTTQYF

D: TRBD1
size: NA
J: TRBJ1-2
V: TRBV5-1
DNA: TGCGCCAGCAGTCGCGGCCAGGGGGACAATGGCTACACCTTC
CDR3: CASSRGQGDNGYTF

D: NA
size: once
J: TRBJ1-4
V: TRBV18
DNA: TGTGCCAGCTCACCCTTTCTCCGGGACCGCGGGGAAAAACTGTTTTTT
CDR3: CASSPFLRDRGEKLFF

D: NA
size: NA
J: TRBJ2-1
V: TRBV9
DNA: TGTGCCAGCAGCGTAGGACAGAATGAGCAGTTCTTC
CDR3: CASSVGQNEQFF

D: NA
size: NA
J: TRBJ1-1
V: TRBV18
DNA: TGTGCCAGCTCAGGGGGGGGGAACACTGAAGCTTTCTTT
CDR3: CASSGGGNTEAFF

D: NA
size: NA
J: TRBJ1-6
V: TRBV28
DNA: TGTGCCAGCAGTTTAGGGTTCGATTCACCCCTCCACTTT
CDR3: CASSLGFDSPLHF

D: NA
size: NA
J: TRBJ1-1
V: TRBV6-1
DNA: TGTGCCAGCAGTGAGGGGATGGAGGGCGCTGAAGCTTTCTTT
CDR3: CASSEGMEGAEAFF

D: NA
size: few
J: TRBJ1-5
V: TRBV28
DNA: TGTGCCAGCAGTTTACAATGGGGGAATCAGCCCCAGCATTTT
CDR3: CASSLQWGNQPQHF

D: NA
size: NA
J: TRBJ2-1
V: TRBV7-9
DNA: TGTGCCAGCAGCTTAGGAGGGACGGCCTTAGGCAATGAGCAGTTCTTC
CDR3: CASSLGGTALGNEQFF

D: TRBD2
size: NA
J: TRBJ2-1
V: TRBV5-1
DNA: TGCGCCAGCAGCTTGGACCTAGCGGTTGAGCAGTTCTTC
CDR3: CASSLDLAVEQFF

D: TRBD1
size: NA
J: TRBJ2-7
V: TRBV19
DNA: TGTGCCAGTAGCCACGGCAGGGGGTCCTACGAGCAGTACTTC
CDR3: CASSHGRGSYEQYF

D: TRBD2
size: once
J: TRBJ2-7
V: TRBV4-3
DNA: TGCGCCAGCAGCCAAGTCAGCCGCGGGAGGCCCCTAGCATCCTACGAGCAGTACTTC
CDR3: CASSQVSRGRPLASYEQYF

D: TRBD2
size: NA
J: TRBJ2-1
V: TRBV29-1
DNA: TGCAGCGTTGAAGGTATGGGGACTAGCGCCGACAATGAGCAGTTCTTC
CDR3: CSVEGMGTSADNEQFF

D: NA
size: large
J: TRBJ1-1
V: TRBV11-2
DNA: TGTGCCAGCAGCTTAGGGGGGGATATGACTGAAGCTTTCTTT
CDR3: CASSLGGDMTEAFF

D: NA
size: few
J: TRBJ1-3
V: TRBV7-9
DNA: TGTGCCAGCAGCTTAGGTACACTCGGAAACACCATATATTTT
CDR3: CASSLGTLGNTIYF

D: NA
size: NA
J: TRBJ2-1
V: TRBV30
DNA: TGTGCCTGGGGAGGGGGCCCTGGTGAGCAGTTCTTC
CDR3: CAWGGGPGEQFF

D: NA
size: NA
J: TRBJ1-1
V: TRBV10-2
DNA: TGCGCCAGCAGACGGACACAGAACACTGAAGCTTTCTTT
CDR3: CASRRTQNTEAFF

D: NA
size: few
J: TRBJ2-5
V: TRBV7-3
DNA: TGTGCCAGCAGCTCCCAGGGGCGAGGGGAGACCCAGTACTTC
CDR3: CASSSQGRGETQYF